This paragraph reports one T cell receptor (beta chain). These data belong to a study of HIV-infected patients and healthy controls. TCRdb called the 5' RACE reads again in MiXCR, with one record for every CDR3 protein. The sample consists of about 64,000 distinct CDR3 sequences, roughly a fifth of them appearing once. The CDR3 has 17 residues. Germline CDR1 reads ENHRY; CDR2 reads SYGVKD. V dropped 1 base and J dropped 4; count of bases not matched to a gene: 8. Sequenced sample: CD4+ T cells from blood. This clonotype originated in a human donor in good health. The rearrangement joins TRBV10-3 to TRBJ1-3; the match to TRBD1 covers 9 bases. CDR3 nucleotide sequence: TGTGCCATCAGTGAGTTCGGACAGGGGAGTGCCGGAAACACCATATATTTT. It codes for CAISEFGQGSAGNTIYF.